The T cell receptor (beta chain) under discussion was sequenced for a study of identical twins' blood T cells. This clonotype was counted between two and nine times. TCRdb fed the 5' RACE reads into MiXCR, producing one record per CDR3 protein. The sample yields fewer than 450,000 distinct CDR3 sequences, roughly 30% seen once. V was trimmed by 4 bases and J by 2 bases, leaving 13 bases between them. CDR3 size: 15 residues. CDR1 MDHEN and CDR2 SYDVKM come from the germline V gene. The TCR sequence derives from a woman aged 18-50 years in good health. The chain has TRBV28 and TRBJ2-3; D remains unclear. Sequenced material: PBMCs. In DNA form, the CDR3 reads TGTGCCAGCAGTTCCCACACAGACAACACAGATACGCAGTATTTT. Amino acids: CASSSHTDNTDTQYF.